This TCR beta chain emerged from a study of early stage breast cancer tumors. Sequencing used immunoSEQ multiplex PCR; TCRdb keeps in-frame clones, though not all of them. The sample consists of about 28,000 clones, around three quarters of them appearing once. From germline, CDR1 is LNHDA and CDR2 SQIVND (reference sequence). J gave up 4 bases and V 7 bases, and 4 bases lay outside the gene matches. The CDR3 extends over 13 amino acids. Sequencing input: blood. The receptor comes from a person aged 55 to 70 with breast cancer. J is TRBJ1-5 and V is TRBV19, with 7 positions matching TRBD1. CDR3 loop: CASMGGQNQPQHF. In DNA form, the CDR3 reads TGTGCCAGTATGGGGGGACAGAATCAGCCCCAGCATTTT.